This T cell receptor (beta chain) was retrieved from a study of blood T cell repertoires in COVID-19. Method: immunoSEQ multiplex PCR; TCRdb's copy keeps in-frame clones and lacks some. This table holds about 260,000 clones, roughly 85% found once. The TCR sequence derives from a man aged 60 to 69 who had recovered from COVID-19. The specimen was peripheral blood.

CDR3 in amino acids: CASSLAPSSGNTIYF. The CDR3 bases are TGCGCCAGCAGCTTGGCCCCGAGCTCTGGAAACACCATATATTTT. The gene calls are TRBV5-1 and TRBJ1-3; D gene unclear. This CDR3 has 15 residues. Deletions cut 0 bases from V and 0 bases from J, with 7 bases between. CDR1 SGHRS and CDR2 YFSETQ come from the germline V gene.